This T cell receptor beta chain was profiled in a study of beta chain features in type 1 diabetes. As every portion of the isolated RNA was reverse transcribed, the sequencing read expressed TCRB transcripts. Only in-frame clones appear in the TCRdb table, and some are missing; sequencing was by immunoSEQ multiplex PCR. Of hundreds of thousands of clones listed, roughly 12% were seen once; the top ten hold approximately 0.015%. CDR3 length: 15 residues. CDR1 and CDR2 from the germline V gene are LGHNA and YNFKEQ. V shed 4 bases and J 3 bases; nucleotides not matched to a gene: 6. This clone was observed a handful of times.

The source is a man younger than 35 in good health. Sequencing was performed on naive CD4+ T cells from blood. The rearrangement joins TRBV4-2 to TRBJ1-5, with 7 bases identical to TRBD1. The CDR3 is CASSPRQGHNQPQHF. In DNA, the CDR3 is TGTGCCAGCAGCCCACGACAGGGTCACAATCAGCCCCAGCATTTT.